This is a list of T cell receptor beta chains from one sample in a study of cytomegalovirus exposure and HLA in healthy donors. The assay was immunoSEQ multiplex PCR, and TCRdb's table has in-frame clones only and misses some. This table holds some 93,000 clones, about 81% found once. The sequenced material came from PBMCs. The source is a woman aged 40-49 years in good health and CMV-seronegative. Both conserved end residues are part of each CDR3. A D gene is named only where the DNA matches it firmly. The size of a clone is reported for some rows only, either as once, few or many, or as a class for expanded clones.

v_gene: TRBV19
j_gene: TRBJ1-5
abundance: NA
d_gene: NA
CDR3aa: CASDTTTGRVNQPQHF
CDR3nt: TGTGCCAGTGATACTACGACGGGAAGAGTAAATCAGCCCCAGCATTTT

v_gene: TRBV28
j_gene: TRBJ2-3
abundance: NA
d_gene: TRBD2
CDR3aa: CASSLLGGLAYAQYF
CDR3nt: TGTGCCAGCAGTTTATTGGGCGGACTAGCGTACGCGCAGTATTTT

v_gene: TRBV6-5
j_gene: TRBJ1-5
abundance: few
d_gene: NA
CDR3aa: CASSQGSNQPQHF
CDR3nt: TGTGCCAGCAGTCAGGGTAGCAATCAGCCCCAGCATTTT

v_gene: TRBV11-2
j_gene: TRBJ2-1
abundance: NA
d_gene: NA
CDR3aa: CASSLGQGKNNEQFF
CDR3nt: TGTGCCAGCAGCTTAGGCCAGGGGAAAAACAATGAGCAGTTCTTC

v_gene: TRBV15
j_gene: TRBJ1-5
abundance: NA
d_gene: NA
CDR3aa: CATSRDSGGGQPQHF
CDR3nt: TGTGCCACCAGCAGAGATAGCGGGGGGGGTCAGCCCCAGCATTTT

v_gene: TRBV7-8
j_gene: TRBJ1-1
abundance: NA
d_gene: TRBD1
CDR3aa: CASSLVSLGDRGRRTEAFF
CDR3nt: TGTGCCAGCAGCTTAGTTTCGTTGGGGGACAGGGGGCGGCGGACTGAAGCTTTCTTT

v_gene: TRBV27
j_gene: TRBJ2-5
abundance: NA
d_gene: NA
CDR3aa: CASSLYGQGGTQYF
CDR3nt: TGTGCCAGCAGTTTATATGGGCAGGGGGGGACCCAGTACTTC

v_gene: TRBV6-5
j_gene: TRBJ1-2
abundance: few
d_gene: TRBD1
CDR3aa: CATAGDRGWGYTF
CDR3nt: TGTGCCACGGCCGGCGACAGGGGATGGGGCTACACCTTC

v_gene: TRBV11-2
j_gene: TRBJ1-1
abundance: NA
d_gene: TRBD1
CDR3aa: CASSVLGQGATEAFF
CDR3nt: TGTGCCAGCAGTGTCCTAGGACAGGGAGCAACTGAAGCTTTCTTT

v_gene: TRBV10-3
j_gene: TRBJ2-1
abundance: NA
d_gene: NA
CDR3aa: CAIRGAGRDHNEQFF
CDR3nt: TGTGCCATCAGGGGGGCAGGACGGGACCACAATGAGCAGTTCTTC

v_gene: TRBV6-4
j_gene: TRBJ2-3
abundance: NA
d_gene: TRBD1
CDR3aa: CASSDRTGGSDTQYF
CDR3nt: TGTGCCAGCAGTGACCGGACAGGGGGATCAGATACGCAGTATTTT

v_gene: TRBV9
j_gene: TRBJ2-3
abundance: NA
d_gene: TRBD2
CDR3aa: CASSLAGGGPDTQYF
CDR3nt: TGTGCCAGCAGCCTAGCGGGAGGAGGCCCAGATACGCAGTATTTT

v_gene: TRBV5-6
j_gene: TRBJ2-1
abundance: NA
d_gene: NA
CDR3aa: CASSLGSRQFF
CDR3nt: TGTGCCAGCAGCTTGGGCTCGCGGCAGTTCTTC

v_gene: TRBV10-3
j_gene: TRBJ2-3
abundance: NA
d_gene: NA
CDR3aa: CAILAGAGTDTQYF
CDR3nt: TGTGCCATCTTGGCAGGGGCTGGCACAGATACGCAGTATTTT

v_gene: TRBV6-6
j_gene: TRBJ1-2
abundance: NA
d_gene: NA
CDR3aa: CASAGTNYGYTF
CDR3nt: TGTGCCAGTGCCGGGACTAACTATGGCTACACCTTC

v_gene: TRBV5-4
j_gene: TRBJ2-1
abundance: NA
d_gene: TRBD2
CDR3aa: CASSRQRELRDEQFF
CDR3nt: TGTGCCAGCAGTCGGCAGCGGGAGCTGCGGGATGAGCAGTTCTTC